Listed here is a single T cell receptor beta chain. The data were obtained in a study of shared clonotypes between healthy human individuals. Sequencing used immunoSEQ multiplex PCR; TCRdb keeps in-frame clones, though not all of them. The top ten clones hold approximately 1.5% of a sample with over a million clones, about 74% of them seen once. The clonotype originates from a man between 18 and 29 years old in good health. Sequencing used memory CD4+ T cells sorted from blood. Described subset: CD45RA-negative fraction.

The CDR3 sequence: CASSPGGQGAGELFF. The CDR3 nucleotides read TGTGCCAGCAGCCCTGGGGGACAGGGGGCCGGGGAGCTGTTTTTT. This sequence joins TRBV7-3 and TRBJ2-2; 11 bases are a match to TRBD1. CDR3 length equals 15 residues. Germline values: CDR1 SGHTA, CDR2 FQGTGA. The trim removed 5 bases at V and 6 bases at J, leaving 5 bases unmatched.